These 4 T cell receptor beta chains were all obtained from the same sample, sequenced in a study of blood T cells in healthy people across ages. For the second PCR, which ran for roughly 6 to 12 cycles, a sample-barcoded 5' primer and a J-beta primer mix were used. TCRdb recomputed calls from the 5' RACE reads with MiXCR, one row per CDR3 protein. Among 1.5 million or so distinct CDR3 sequences listed, approximately 42% were seen once. The sample comprised blood. Receptor source: a woman aged 18 to 35 in good health.

The chain carries TRBV4-3 and TRBJ2-1; TRBD2 matches 11 bases. This CDR3 has 18 residues. V shed 4 bases, J shed 0 bases, and the junction held 8 bases outside the gene matches. The V gene's germline CDR1 is LGHNA and CDR2 YSLEER. CDR3 amino acids: CASSRVALAGVSYNEQFF. The DNA for the CDR3 is TGCGCCAGCAGCCGAGTCGCACTAGCGGGAGTCTCCTACAATGAGCAGTTCTTC.

This sequence joins TRBV19 and TRBJ2-3, with D possibly being TRBD2 (6 bases). V lost 9 bases to trimming and J lost 1 base, with 17 bases between them. Germline lookup yields CDR1 LNHDA and CDR2 SQIVND (reference sequence). This CDR3 region has 15 residues. This CDR3 reads CASQGSGFRTDTQYF. The DNA of the CDR3 is TGTGCCAGCCAGGGAAGCGGGTTTCGCACAGATACGCAGTATTTT.

This clonotype was seen more than once but under ten times. This chain links TRBV7-9 with TRBJ2-5; 11 nucleotides line up with TRBD2. Matching the DNA end better, TRBJ2-7 makes the J call doubtful. This CDR3 has 15 amino acids. The V gene's germline CDR1 is SEHNR and CDR2 FQNEAQ (reference sequence). CDR3 in amino acids: CASSDPTSGIYEQYF. CDR3 DNA: TGTGCCAGCAGCGACCCGACTAGCGGGATTTACGAGCAGTACTTC.

This rearrangement joins TRBV29-1 to TRBJ2-1, with TRBD2 matching over 11 bases. Unmatched junction bases numbered 7, after V lost 3 bases and J lost 12 bases. Per germline, CDR1 SQVTM and CDR2 ANQGSEA. The CDR3 runs to 13 residues. This CDR3 reads CSVETSGKGGQFF. CDR3 DNA sequence: TGCAGCGTTGAGACTAGCGGGAAAGGGGGGCAGTTCTTC.